One and the same sample provided the 16 T cell receptor beta chains below, sequenced in a study of T cells in women clearing cervical HPV infection. This table comes from immunoSEQ multiplex PCR, and its TCRdb copy is limited to in-frame clones, with some not included. Its table lists approximately 31,000 clones. Specimen: blood buffy coat. The source is a woman aged 18 to 75 with a cervical HPV16 infection that either progressed to CIN3+ or cleared (not recorded which).

Comments on this clone: The read ends 3 residues shy of where the CDR3 ends; the end is completed using the germline J gene. This chain joins TRBV7-6 and TRBJ1-1; a weak D match, TRBD1 (6 bases). Germline V gene data show CDR1 as SGHVS and CDR2 as FNYEAQ. V was trimmed by 2 bases and J by 5 bases, leaving 9 bases between them. This CDR3 spans 13 amino acids. The CDR3 sequence is CASSLLQGTEAFF. Incomplete CDR3 DNA: TGTGCCAGCAGCTTACTCCAGGGGACTGAA.

As for this clone: The read terminates 3 residues before the CDR3 end, so the remaining end is supplied by the germline J gene. The chain links TRBV24-1 to TRBJ2-5; D remains unclear. Germline CDR1 and CDR2: KGHDR and SFDVKD. V lost 2 bases to trimming and J lost 4 bases, with 7 bases between them. This CDR3 region has 13 residues. CDR3 bases read: TGTGCCACCAGTGATTCCCCCTCAGAGACC. This codes for CATSDSPSET. The entire CDR3 protein is CATSDSPSETQYF.

About this clone itself: The CDR3 is cut off 3 residues early in the read; its end comes from the germline J gene. The V and J genes are TRBV10-3 and TRBJ2-2; 13 bases map to TRBD2. The CDR3 is 20 amino acids. The germline V gene has CDR1 ENHRY and CDR2 SYGVKD. Trimming removed 3 bases from V and 5 bases from J; junction bases left unmatched: 15. The covered CDR3 bases are TGTGCCATCAGTGACCCCCGGACTAGCGGGAGATGGATGGTAACCGGGGAG. It specifies CAISDPRTSGRWMVTGE. The entire CDR3 protein reads CAISDPRTSGRWMVTGELFF.

Of note for this clone: With the read ending 3 residues before the CDR3 end, the germline J gene is used to fill in that end. This chain connects TRBV10-3 to TRBJ2-1, with 9 bases aligning to TRBD1. V shed 10 bases and J 7 bases; nucleotides not matched to a gene: 11. In germline, CDR1 is ENHRY, CDR2 SYGVKD. The CDR3 runs to 14 residues. CDR3 bases read: TGTGCCACCGAGGCGGGACAGGGTGCGAATGAG. Translated, it gives CATEAGQGANE. The entire CDR3 protein reads CATEAGQGANEQFF.

Points on this clone: The read comes to an end 3 residues before the CDR3 does, leaving the germline J gene to fill in the end. The chain recombines TRBV29-1 with TRBJ1-4, with a possible D match to TRBD1 (6 bases). The CDR3 totals 12 residues. V lost 7 bases and J lost 3, with 9 bases in between. The germline V gene has CDR1 SQVTM and CDR2 ANQGSEA. The CDR3 bases that were read are TGCAGCGCCAGGGGAGCTAATGAAAAA. Translation gives CSARGANEK. The entire CDR3 reads CSARGANEKLFF.

In the case of this clone: The observed sequence ends 3 residues before the CDR3 terminus, with the missing tail filled in from the germline J gene. The rearrangement uses TRBV7-6 and TRBJ2-5, with 7 bases aligning to TRBD1. Per the germline V gene, CDR1 is SGHVS and CDR2 is FNYEAQ. The CDR3 loop spans 14 amino acids. J gave up 2 bases and V 8 bases, and 8 bases lay outside the gene matches. This CDR3 is CASSLGTAQETQYF. CDR3 bases read: TGTGCCAGCTCCCTAGGGACAGCTCAAGAGACC.

As to this clone: A read error may account for a junction end that differs from germline. The read comes to an end 3 residues before the CDR3 does, leaving the germline J gene to fill in the end. V is TRBV6-2 or TRBV6-3 and J is TRBJ1-6; the D is unclear. CDR1 and CDR2 (germline): MNHEY, SVGEGT. This CDR3 comprises 12 residues. The chain's CDR3 is CASSFYNSPLHF. The CDR3 bases that were read are TGTGCCAGCAGTTTCTATAACTCACCC.

Note on this clone: The read ends 3 residues shy of where the CDR3 ends; the end is completed using the germline J gene. In the same sample, other DNA sequences code for this CDR3. The rearrangement uses TRBV5-5 and TRBJ2-5, with 11 bases lining up with TRBD2. V shed 0 bases and J 5 bases; nucleotides not matched to a gene: 3. Germline V gene sequence: CDR1 SGHKS, CDR2 YYEKEE (reference sequence). This CDR3 comprises 15 residues. The CDR3 here is CASSLVGLAEETQYF. Partial CDR3 DNA: TGTGCCAGCAGCTTGGTGGGACTAGCGGAGGAGACC.

As for this clone: The CDR3 goes on 3 residues after the read ends, and that part is filled in from the germline J gene. Other DNA sequences in this specimen translate into the identical CDR3. The rearrangement links TRBV18 to TRBJ2-7; 10 nucleotides match TRBD2. Germline V lookup: CDR1 KGHSH, CDR2 LQKENI. J gave up 5 bases and V 3 bases, and 10 bases lay outside the gene matches. CDR3 length equals 16 residues. The CDR3 sequence is CASSPRKRGGLDEQYF. The covered CDR3 bases are TGTGCCAGCTCACCTCGGAAGCGGGGGGGCCTAGACGAG.

CDR3 DNA, as far as it was read: TGTGCCAGCAGGCGAGCGGGGGTAAACACCGGGGAG. Its translation is CASRRAGVNTGE. The entire CDR3 protein reads CASRRAGVNTGELFF. V gene TRBV7-9 combines with J gene TRBJ2-2, with TRBD2 identical over 8 bases. The CDR3 end is not reached by the read, which stops 3 residues before it; the germline J gene fills it in. The CDR3 totals 15 residues. The ends lost 6 bases at V and 2 bases at J; junction bases unmatched: 5. Germline CDR1 reads SEHNR; CDR2 reads FQNEAQ (reference sequence).

On this clone itself: The read terminates 3 residues before the CDR3 end, so the remaining end is supplied by the germline J gene. The J gene is TRBJ1-1, the V gene TRBV7-2; D call uncertain. The V end was cut by 3 bases, the J end by 5 bases, with 10 bases between. This CDR3 is 13 amino acids long. Looked up from germline, CDR1 is SGHTA and CDR2 is FQGNSA. The sequenced CDR3 bases are TGTGCCAGCAGCTTCTCGGTCGGGACTGAA. It specifies CASSFSVGTE. The complete CDR3 reads CASSFSVGTEAFF.

Regarding this clone: The CDR3 goes on 3 residues after the read ends, and that part is filled in from the germline J gene. The V gene is TRBV7-2, the J gene TRBJ2-7; TRBD1 matches at 8 bases. Germline trimming cut 5 bases from V and 5 bases from J; bases unmatched to any gene: 5. The CDR3 contains 13 residues. The germline CDR1 and CDR2 sequences are SGHTA and FQGNSA. CDR3 DNA, as far as it was read: TGTGCCAGCAGCAAGACAGGGGTGAACGAG. Translated, it gives CASSKTGVNE. The entire CDR3 sequence reads CASSKTGVNEQYF.

Concerning this clone itself: Read coverage stops 3 residues before the CDR3 terminus; the germline J gene supplies the remainder. The chain couples TRBV30 to TRBJ2-1, with 7 bases identical to TRBD2. Unmatched junction bases numbered 7, after V lost 3 bases and J lost 5 bases. Per the germline V gene, CDR1 is GTSNPN and CDR2 is SVGIG (reference sequence). The CDR3 consists of 14 residues. CDR3 loop: CAWSAGTTNNEQFF. The CDR3 DNA, read in part, is TGTGCCTGGAGCGCCGGGACTACGAACAATGAG.

Regarding this clone: The CDR3 end is not reached by the read, which stops 3 residues before it; the germline J gene fills it in. This chain connects TRBV20-1 to TRBJ2-1; tentatively, D is TRBD2 (6 bases). Germline lookup yields CDR1 DFQATT and CDR2 SNEGSKA (reference sequence). CDR3 length: 16 residues. V was clipped by 0 bases and J by 4 bases, with 16 bases between them. Incomplete CDR3 DNA: TGCAGTGCTAGAGAGAGCCGGACTATACCTTACAATGAG. Residues: CSARESRTIPYNE. The whole CDR3 is CSARESRTIPYNEQFF.

Comment on this clone: The CDR3 end is not reached by the read, which stops 3 residues before it; the germline J gene fills it in. This chain links TRBV2 with TRBJ1-5; D possibly corresponds to TRBD1 (5 bases). CDR3 size: 14 residues. Germline CDR1 is SNHLY and CDR2 is FYNNEI. The V end was cut by 5 bases, the J end by 7 bases, with 15 bases between. Incomplete CDR3 DNA: TGTGCCAGCAGTAAGGAGGGGTATAACCAGCCC. Translating gives CASSKEGYNQP. The whole CDR3 sequence is CASSKEGYNQPQHF. The entire variable domain, with the rest obtained from reference TRBV2 and TRBJ1-5, is as follows: EPEVTQTPSHQVTQMGQEVILRCVPISNHLYFYWYRQILGQKVEFLVSFYNNEISEKSEIFDDQFSVERPDGSNFTLKIRSTKLEDSAMYFCASSKEGYNQPQHFGDGTRLSIL.

About this clone itself: A junction boundary mismatches the germline segment, possibly from a read error. The missing CDR3 end, 3 residues past where the read stops, is filled in from the germline J gene. The chain carries TRBV28 and TRBJ1-4, with TRBD1 as a possible D gene (6 bases). Germline CDR1 and CDR2: MDHEN and SYDVKM. CDR3 size: 15 residues. CDR3 loop: CASSLSGGPNEKLFF. Incomplete CDR3 DNA: TGTGCCAGCAGTTTATCCGGGGGGCCTAACGAAAAA.